The rows below give T cell receptor beta chains drawn from one sample of a study of shared clonotypes between healthy human individuals. The protocol was immunoSEQ multiplex PCR, while the TCRdb copy is restricted to in-frame clones and leaves out a portion. The table has over 2 million clones, 85% to 95% seen once; the top ten hold 0.1% to 0.15%. The material sequenced was naive CD4+ T cells sorted from blood. These receptors all stem from a man between 18 and 35 years old in good health. Both conserved end residues are part of each CDR3. Fields, in order: V gene, clone size, D gene, J gene, CDR3 protein, CDR3 DNA. The D gene is left open where the match is weak. Size is stated for part of the rows, as once, few or many counts, or as a class when the clone is expanded.

>TRBV7-2|.|.|TRBJ2-7
CASSGNRQAALYEQYF
TGTGCCAGCAGCGGCAATCGACAGGCCGCCCTATACGAGCAGTACTTC
>TRBV7-9|.|TRBD1|TRBJ2-7
CASSNWDSSYEQYF
TGTGCCAGCAGCAATTGGGACAGCTCCTACGAGCAGTACTTC
>TRBV18|.|.|TRBJ1-2
CASSPPLGGHYGYTF
TGTGCCAGCTCGCCCCCGCTGGGGGGCCACTATGGCTACACCTTC
>TRBV5-1|.|TRBD1|TRBJ1-2
CASSQSTGAVYGYTF
TGCGCCAGCAGCCAGTCGACAGGGGCTGTTTATGGCTACACCTTC
>TRBV2|.|TRBD1|TRBJ2-7
CASSEPLGQGYEQYF
TGTGCCAGCAGTGAACCCCTAGGACAGGGCTACGAGCAGTACTTC
>TRBV18|once|TRBD1|TRBJ1-1
CASSPALDRQRAFF
TGTGCCAGCTCACCGGCATTGGACAGGCAGCGAGCTTTCTTT
>TRBV6-5|.|TRBD1|TRBJ1-6
CASSSGQGRNSPLHF
TGTGCCAGCAGTTCTGGACAGGGCCGGAATTCACCCCTCCACTTT
>TRBV5-8|.|TRBD2|TRBJ2-7
CASSARLAGGPLEQYF
TGTGCCAGCAGCGCGCGACTAGCGGGGGGGCCCCTCGAGCAGTACTTC
>TRBV2|.|.|TRBJ2-5
CASSILVETQYF
TGTGCCAGCAGTATTCTGGTAGAGACCCAGTACTTC
>TRBV7-9|.|.|TRBJ2-1
CASSSQVNEQFF
TGTGCCAGCAGCTCGCAGGTGAATGAGCAGTTCTTC
>TRBV7-2|.|.|TRBJ1-1
CASSLLQGVTEAFF
TGTGCCAGCAGCTTACTCCAGGGCGTGACTGAAGCTTTCTTT
>TRBV5-4|.|.|TRBJ1-2
CASSLEGGYTF
TGTGCCAGCAGCCTTGAGGGCGGCTACACCTTC
>TRBV2|.|TRBD1|TRBJ1-6
CASSVSDRVFSPLHF
TGTGCCAGCAGTGTCTCTGACAGGGTTTTCTCACCCCTCCACTTT
>TRBV30|.|.|TRBJ1-4
CACARGDNEKLFF
TGTGCCTGTGCCAGGGGTGACAATGAAAAACTGTTTTTT
>TRBV5-1|.|TRBD1|TRBJ1-4
CASSPGDRFLTSTNEKLFF
TGCGCCAGCAGCCCCGGGGACAGGTTCCTAACTTCAACTAATGAAAAACTGTTTTTT
>TRBV28|.|TRBD2|TRBJ2-2
CASSSIARGIWELFF
TGTGCCAGCAGCTCAATAGCGCGGGGGATCTGGGAGCTGTTTTTT
>TRBV14|once|TRBD2|TRBJ2-1
CASSQASGSSYNEQFF
TGTGCCAGCAGCCAGGCTAGCGGGTCCTCCTACAATGAGCAGTTCTTC
>TRBV10-3|.|TRBD1|TRBJ2-7
CAIAGTGDEQYF
TGTGCCATTGCCGGGACAGGGGACGAGCAGTACTTC
>TRBV5-1|.|TRBD1|TRBJ1-1
CASSPVDRGMNTEAFF
TGCGCCAGCAGCCCAGTGGACAGGGGCATGAACACTGAAGCTTTCTTT
>TRBV5-1|.|TRBD2|TRBJ2-7
CASRPGGFYEQYF
TGCGCCAGCAGACCGGGGGGATTCTACGAGCAGTACTTC
>TRBV4-3|.|TRBD2|TRBJ2-2
CASTQTPLAGVAGELFF
TGCGCCAGCACCCAAACCCCGCTAGCGGGAGTGGCCGGGGAGCTGTTTTTT
>TRBV28|.|.|TRBJ2-7
CASSFTRFGGEQYF
TGTGCCAGCAGTTTTACTCGGTTCGGGGGCGAGCAGTACTTC
>TRBV5-6|.|TRBD1|TRBJ2-3
CASTYRGTDTQYF
TGTGCCAGCACCTACAGGGGAACAGATACGCAGTATTTT
>TRBV6-5|.|TRBD1|TRBJ1-4
CASRDRQGFEKLFF
TGTGCCAGCAGAGATCGACAGGGGTTTGAAAAACTGTTTTTT
>TRBV5-1|.|.|TRBJ2-7
CASSLGQGGAYEQYF
TGCGCCAGCAGCCTGGGCCAGGGTGGCGCCTACGAGCAGTACTTC
>TRBV18|.|.|TRBJ2-6
CASSLEGANVLTF
TGTGCCAGCTCACTGGAGGGGGCCAACGTCCTGACTTTC
>TRBV5-1|.|TRBD1|TRBJ1-4
CASSRDRATNEKLFF
TGCGCCAGCAGCCGGGACAGGGCAACTAATGAAAAACTGTTTTTT
>TRBV7-2|.|.|TRBJ1-4
CASSSASGVGEKLFF
TGTGCCAGCAGCTCCGCATCGGGGGTTGGTGAAAAACTGTTTTTT
>TRBV28|.|.|TRBJ1-5
CASSLGGRAIMAQHF
TGTGCCAGCAGTTTAGGGGGAAGAGCAATCATGGCCCAGCATTTT
>TRBV28|.|.|TRBJ1-5
CASSLTPANQPQHF
TGTGCCAGCAGTTTAACCCCCGCCAATCAGCCCCAGCATTTT
>TRBV4-1|.|TRBD2|TRBJ2-1
CASSQGWDGGAKNEQFF
TGCGCCAGCAGCCAAGGATGGGACGGGGGGGCCAAGAATGAGCAGTTCTTC
>TRBV6-1|.|.|TRBJ1-5
CASSAEYSNQPQHF
TGTGCCAGCAGTGCCGAATATAGCAATCAGCCCCAGCATTTT
>TRBV5-6|.|.|TRBJ2-5
CASSLGQRAGTQYF
TGTGCCAGCAGCCTCGGACAGCGGGCAGGGACCCAGTACTTC
>TRBV28|.|.|TRBJ1-6
CASSFRGVNSPLHF
TGTGCCAGCAGTTTTAGAGGGGTTAATTCACCCCTCCACTTT
>TRBV18|.|.|TRBJ1-5
CASSPNRNQPQHF
TGTGCCAGCTCCCCCAACCGGAATCAGCCCCAGCATTTT
>TRBV15|.|.|TRBJ1-2
CATSRDFNGDGYTF
TGTGCCACCAGCAGAGATTTTAATGGGGATGGCTACACCTTC
>TRBV5-4|.|TRBD1|TRBJ1-2
CASSSDRGSFGGYTF
TGTGCCAGCAGCTCGGACAGGGGAAGTTTTGGGGGCTACACCTTC
>TRBV6-5|.|.|TRBJ1-1
CASSTRWGEAFF
TGTGCCAGCAGTACCCGGTGGGGTGAAGCTTTCTTT
>TRBV14|.|TRBD2|TRBJ2-1
CASSQGLGTSGGQFF
TGTGCCAGCAGCCAAGGCTTGGGGACTAGCGGGGGGCAGTTCTTC
>TRBV10-3|.|TRBD2|TRBJ2-7
CAISTTAGGIFEQYF
TGTGCCATCAGTACCACAGCGGGGGGGATTTTCGAGCAGTACTTC
>TRBV19|.|.|TRBJ1-3
CASSFTGNTIYF
TGTGCCAGTAGCTTCACGGGAAACACCATATATTTT
>TRBV6-5|.|TRBD1|TRBJ1-1
CASTDRGPTNTEAFF
TGTGCCAGCACCGACAGGGGCCCGACGAACACTGAAGCTTTCTTT